This TCR beta chain was identified in a study of shared clonotypes between healthy human individuals. Findings of the study overall: In general, naive subsets displayed greater estimated richness than memory subsets did.

Comments on this clone: The antigen is undetermined.

Method: immunoSEQ multiplex PCR; TCRdb's copy keeps in-frame clones and lacks some. The repertoire holds roughly 2 million clones, with roughly 94% as singletons. With 4 bases removed from V and 0 bases from J, the gap between germline ends came to 9 bases. CDR3 size: 15 residues. Germline loops: CDR1 MNHNY, CDR2 SVGAGI (reference sequence). Sequencing was carried out using naive CD4+ T cells sorted from blood. Regarding subset: CD45RA+ positively selected. J is TRBJ2-2 and V is TRBV6-6; D remains ambiguous. This receptor was obtained from a man between 18 and 35 years old in good health. This CDR3 is CASSSPSPNTGELFF. The CDR3 coding sequence is TGTGCCAGCAGTTCCCCATCCCCGAACACCGGGGAGCTGTTTTTT.